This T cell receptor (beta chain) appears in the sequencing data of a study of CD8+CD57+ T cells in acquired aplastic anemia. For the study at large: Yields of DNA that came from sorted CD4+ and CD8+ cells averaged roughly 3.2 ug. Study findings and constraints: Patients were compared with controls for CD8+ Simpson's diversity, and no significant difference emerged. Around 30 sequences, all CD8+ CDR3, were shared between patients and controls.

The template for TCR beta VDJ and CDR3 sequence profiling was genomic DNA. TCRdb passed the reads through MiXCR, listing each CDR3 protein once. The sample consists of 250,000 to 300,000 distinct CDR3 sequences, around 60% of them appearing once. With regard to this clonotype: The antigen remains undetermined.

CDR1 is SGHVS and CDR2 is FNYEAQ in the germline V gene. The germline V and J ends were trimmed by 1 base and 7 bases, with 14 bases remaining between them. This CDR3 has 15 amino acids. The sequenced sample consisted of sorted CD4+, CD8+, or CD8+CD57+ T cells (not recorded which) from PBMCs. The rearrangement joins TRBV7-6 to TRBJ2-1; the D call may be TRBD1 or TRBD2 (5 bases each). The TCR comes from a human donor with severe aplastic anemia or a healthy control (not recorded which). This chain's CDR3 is CASSLDPGPGNEQFF. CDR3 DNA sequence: TGTGCCAGCAGCTTAGACCCGGGGCCCGGGAATGAGCAGTTCTTC.